This T cell receptor beta chain comes out of a study of T cell changes during pregnancy in multiple sclerosis. Some clones are missing from TCRdb's copy, which holds only in-frame ones; the method was immunoSEQ multiplex PCR. The sample yields tens of thousands of clones, 88% seen once. The CDR3 length is 14 residues. CDR1 is MNHNS and CDR2 is SASEGT in the germline V gene. V gave up 7 bases and J gave up 1 base; unmatched junction bases: 7. The sequence was collected from a female donor with multiple sclerosis, enrolled in a pregnancy study. The chain combines TRBV6-1 with TRBJ2-7; 7 bases align to TRBD1. Sample: peripheral blood, taken in the first trimester of pregnancy. CDR3 in amino acids: CASTPGTASYEQYF. The CDR3 region has the DNA TGTGCCAGCACCCCCGGGACAGCATCCTACGAGCAGTACTTC.